This entry lists 27 T cell receptor beta chains sequenced from one sample in a study of T-cell memory formation after mild COVID-19. TCRdb processed the 5' RACE reads anew with MiXCR; each CDR3 protein has one entry. The sample carries 550,000 to 650,000 distinct CDR3 sequences, around 15% recorded once. The sample taken for sequencing was PBMCs or a T cell subset sorted from them (not recorded which). Receptor source: an adult woman who had mild COVID-19 (a few samples of this study predate the infection). Cell type and time point are not known.

Ten or more counts support this clonotype. The chain couples TRBV24-1 to TRBJ2-3, with TRBD1 matching over 7 bases. CDR3 length: 16 amino acids. Germline CDR1 KGHDR, CDR2 SFDVKD. V dropped 5 bases and J dropped 4; count of bases not matched to a gene: 11. CDR3 loop: CATSGAPDRPPDTQYF. The CDR3 coding sequence is TGTGCCACCAGTGGGGCCCCGGACAGGCCCCCAGATACGCAGTATTTT.

This clonotype was seen a few times. This chain connects TRBV11-2 to TRBJ1-2, with a possible D match to TRBD1 (6 bases). The V and J ends lost 4 bases and 13 bases respectively, with 16 bases between them. Germline assignment: CDR1 SGHAT and CDR2 FQNNGV. The CDR3 is 12 amino acids. CDR3 nucleotide sequence: TGTGCCAGCAGCTCCGGACAGCCCGCCCCCACCTTC. Its translation is CASSSGQPAPTF.

V usage is TRBV2 and J usage is TRBJ2-7; 7 positions agree with TRBD2. The V segment lost 3 bases and the J segment 1 base; nucleotides outside the gene matches: 3. CDR1 and CDR2 from the germline V gene are SNHLY and FYNNEI. The CDR3 runs to 14 residues. The chain's CDR3 is CASSELAVSYEQYF. In nucleotides, the CDR3 is TGTGCCAGCAGTGAGCTAGCGGTATCCTACGAGCAGTACTTC.

The rearrangement uses TRBV2 and TRBJ1-5; the match to TRBD1 covers 8 bases. The CDR3 consists of 16 residues. The germline V gene has CDR1 SNHLY and CDR2 FYNNEI. The V and J ends lost 7 bases and 3 bases, in that order; junction bases with no gene match: 11. This CDR3 reads CASMYGQGLSNQPQHF. CDR3 coding DNA: TGTGCCAGCATGTATGGACAGGGACTCTCCAATCAGCCCCAGCATTTT.

The V call is TRBV5-1, the J call TRBJ2-1; 14 nucleotides align to TRBD2. After removal of 0 bases from V and 10 bases from J, the junction contained 6 bases not matched to a gene. Germline V gene lookup returns CDR1 SGHRS and CDR2 YFSETQ. The CDR3 has 16 amino acids. CDR3 region: CASSLVTSGGAEEQFF. CDR3 DNA sequence: TGCGCCAGCAGCTTGGTGACTAGCGGGGGGGCAGAGGAGCAGTTCTTC.

V is TRBV6-6 and J is TRBJ2-2; D gene unclear. V shed 6 bases and J shed 7 bases, with 9 bases lying between them. The CDR3 is 12 amino acids. CDR1 and CDR2 (germline): MNHNY, SVGAGI (reference sequence). The CDR3 DNA is TGTGCCAGCAGCCGCCTGCTCGGGGAGCTGTTTTTT. Amino acid sequence: CASSRLLGELFF.

V is TRBV13 and J is TRBJ2-1; 10 nucleotides align to TRBD2. V lost 5 bases, J lost 7 bases, and 11 bases stayed unmatched. The CDR3 sequence is 16 residues long. The germline CDR1 and CDR2 sequences are PRHDT and FYEKMQ (reference sequence). CDR3 region: CASSTNLAGVGNEQFF. The CDR3 DNA sequence: TGTGCCAGCAGCACAAACCTAGCGGGAGTGGGGAATGAGCAGTTCTTC.

This sequence joins TRBV3-1 and TRBJ2-7; D might be TRBD1 or TRBD2, each matching 5 bases. Germline-derived CDR1 and CDR2 are LGHDT and YNNKEL (reference sequence). V lost 4 bases and J lost 1, with 14 bases in between. The CDR3 length is 15 residues. The CDR3 loop reads CASSLFLGASYEQYF. For the CDR3, the DNA is TGTGCCAGCAGCCTTTTCCTCGGGGCATCCTACGAGCAGTACTTC.

The chain is built from TRBV24-1 and TRBJ2-2, with no clear D. Germline-derived CDR1 and CDR2 are KGHDR and SFDVKD. This CDR3 is built from 16 residues. V lost 3 bases and J lost 5, with 15 bases in between. CDR3 nucleotides: TGTGCCACCAGTGATCCGGGCGCTCCTCCAACCGGGGAGCTGTTTTTT. Encoded protein: CATSDPGAPPTGELFF.

The chain has TRBV7-9 and TRBJ2-1; D unresolved. This CDR3 spans 11 amino acids. CDR1 and CDR2 from the germline V gene are SEHNR and FQNEAQ (reference sequence). V lost 0 bases and J 12 bases, leaving 6 bases between the germline ends. The CDR3 coding sequence is TGTGCCAGCAGCTTAGCGGAAAGGCAGTTCTTC. This codes for CASSLAERQFF.

A single count supports this clonotype. V usage is TRBV7-9 and J usage is TRBJ2-3; tentatively, D is TRBD2 (5 bases). The CDR3 runs 16 residues. Looked up from germline, CDR1 is SEHNR and CDR2 is FQNEAQ (reference sequence). Trimming took off 8 bases at V and 4 bases at J, with 22 bases between the two ends. In DNA, the CDR3 is TGTGCCAGCGGGATTCTAGCCCTCCAAATCCCAGATACGCAGTATTTT. This sequence encodes CASGILALQIPDTQYF.

DNA of the CDR3: TGTGCCAGTCCCAGCCTGGATGGCGAGCAGTACTTC. Protein sequence: CASPSLDGEQYF. The chain is built from TRBV19 and TRBJ2-7; D gene uncertain. Between the trimmed V and J ends, which lost 8 bases and 6 bases, there was a span of 14 bases. Germline V gene sequence: CDR1 LNHDA, CDR2 SQIVND (reference sequence). The CDR3 has 12 amino acids. Based on the CDR3 plus reference TRBV19 and TRBJ2-7, the full variable domain is DGGITQSPKYLFRKEGQNVTLSCEQNLNHDAMYWYRQDPGQGLRLIYYSQIVNDFQKGDIAEGYSVSREKKESFPLTVTSAQKNPTAFYLCASPSLDGEQYFGPGTRLTVT.

The rearrangement links TRBV7-9 to TRBJ2-6; 7 bases map to TRBD2. Germline CDR1 SEHNR, CDR2 FQNEAQ (reference sequence). The CDR3 runs to 17 residues. The junction had 5 bases not matched to a gene; V was cut back by 2 bases and J by 1 base. Here the CDR3 DNA reads TGTGCCAGCAGCTTATGGGGAGCGGGGTCTGGGGCCAACGTCCTGACTTTC. Protein product: CASSLWGAGSGANVLTF.

The chain is built from TRBV7-2 and TRBJ2-1; 8 positions agree with TRBD1. CDR1 and CDR2 from the germline V gene are SGHTA and FQGNSA. The CDR3 covers 16 residues. V gave up 0 bases and J gave up 3 bases; unmatched junction bases: 4. CDR3 DNA sequence: TGTGCCAGCAGCTTAGCGGCGACAGGGGACTACAATGAGCAGTTCTTC. Encoded protein: CASSLAATGDYNEQFF.

J is TRBJ1-5 and V is TRBV7-2; tentatively, D is TRBD1 (6 bases). The CDR3 sequence is 18 residues long. Trimming pared 3 bases from V and 0 bases from J, leaving 18 bases between. The germline V gene has CDR1 SGHTA and CDR2 FQGNSA. The CDR3 DNA reads as TGTGCCAGCAGCTTGGACAGCGTTTCTATCTATAGCAATCAGCCCCAGCATTTT. Encoded protein: CASSLDSVSIYSNQPQHF.

With regard to this clonotype: A much more abundant neighbour one base away suggests this may be a read error. This chain uses TRBV7-2 with TRBJ2-7; D not resolved. The germline CDR1 and CDR2 sequences are SGHTA and FQGNSA. V was pared by 1 base and J by 3 bases, with 7 bases between. The CDR3 runs 13 residues. CDR3 DNA: TGTGCCAGCAGCTTAGGCAGCTACTACGAGCAGTACTTC. It is translated as CASSLGSYYEQYF. The complete variable domain, with remaining parts taken from reference TRBV7-2 and TRBJ2-7, reads GAGVSQSPSNKVTEKGKDVELRCDPISGHTALYWYRQSLGQGLEFLIYFQGNSAPDKSGLPSDRFSAERTGGSVSTLTIQRTQQEDSAVYLCASSLGSYYEQYFGPGTRLTVT.

J is TRBJ2-3 and V is TRBV19; 7 nucleotides align to TRBD1. There are 16 residues in the CDR3. CDR1 and CDR2 (germline): LNHDA, SQIVND (reference sequence). Unmatched junction bases numbered 7, after V lost 4 bases and J lost 0 bases. For the CDR3, the DNA is TGTGCCAGTAGTACGGGACAGACCGAAAGCACAGATACGCAGTATTTT. Encoded protein: CASSTGQTESTDTQYF. Supplemented by reference TRBV19 and TRBJ2-3, the full variable domain reads DGGITQSPKYLFRKEGQNVTLSCEQNLNHDAMYWYRQDPGQGLRLIYYSQIVNDFQKGDIAEGYSVSREKKESFPLTVTSAQKNPTAFYLCASSTGQTESTDTQYFGPGTRLTVL.

On this clonotype itself: The junction departs from the called germline gene at one end, perhaps through a read error. The J gene is TRBJ2-7, the V gene TRBV7-7; D gene uncertain. CDR1 is SSHAT, CDR2 FNYEAQ, per germline (reference sequence). There are 13 residues in the CDR3. This chain's CDR3 is CASSLQPSYEQYF. Written as DNA, the CDR3 is TGTGCTAGCAGCCTCCAACCCTCCTACGAGCAGTACTTC.

This sequence joins TRBV6-2 or TRBV6-3 and TRBJ2-7; maybe TRBD2 (6 bases). The CDR3 runs to 19 residues. The V end lost 2 bases, the J end lost 0 bases, and 23 bases lay between the germline ends. Per germline, CDR1 MNHEY and CDR2 SVGEGT. The CDR3 spells CASSYRTKLNSPNSYEQYF. For the CDR3, the DNA is TGTGCCAGCAGTTACCGGACTAAGCTTAACTCCCCTAACTCCTACGAGCAGTACTTC.

This clonotype has just a few counts. This chain links TRBV20-1 with TRBJ1-5; no clear D gene. This CDR3 region has 17 residues. With 0 bases removed from V and 2 bases from J, the gap between germline ends came to 17 bases. Germline V lookup: CDR1 DFQATT, CDR2 SNEGSKA (reference sequence). The CDR3 coding sequence is TGCAGTGCTAGAGACTGGACGGCTGTGAAGGGCAATCAGCCCCAGCATTTT. It yields the protein CSARDWTAVKGNQPQHF.

This rearrangement joins TRBV7-2 to TRBJ2-3; TRBD2 aligns across 13 bases. This CDR3 has 16 residues. Germline assignment: CDR1 SGHTA and CDR2 FQGNSA. Trimming cost V 5 bases and J 4 bases; bases outside gene matches: 6. Here the CDR3 reads CASSPRTSGSADTQYF. The CDR3 DNA reads as TGTGCCAGCAGCCCCAGGACTAGCGGGAGCGCAGATACGCAGTATTTT. The whole variable domain, remainder taken from reference TRBV7-2 and TRBJ2-3, is GAGVSQSPSNKVTEKGKDVELRCDPISGHTALYWYRQSLGQGLEFLIYFQGNSAPDKSGLPSDRFSAERTGGSVSTLTIQRTQQEDSAVYLCASSPRTSGSADTQYFGPGTRLTVL.

This clonotype was seen a handful of times. The rearrangement uses TRBV20-1 and TRBJ2-3; 11 bases line up with TRBD2. V shed 3 bases, J shed 0 bases, and the junction held 2 bases outside the gene matches. Germline V gene sequence: CDR1 DFQATT, CDR2 SNEGSKA (reference sequence). This CDR3 spans 15 amino acids. The CDR3, as DNA: TGCAGTGCTAGGTGGACTAGCGGGAGCACAGATACGCAGTATTTT. It encodes CSARWTSGSTDTQYF.

This clonotype was seen only a few times. The rearrangement joins TRBV7-9 to TRBJ2-5, with 13 bases that match TRBD2. The germline V gene encodes CDR1 SEHNR and CDR2 FQNEAQ (reference sequence). The CDR3 spans 18 residues. After removal of 0 bases from V and 2 bases from J, the junction contained 6 bases not matched to a gene. The CDR3 DNA reads as TGTGCCAGCAGCTTAGCCATCGGGACTAGCGGGACACAAGAGACCCAGTACTTC. Protein sequence: CASSLAIGTSGTQETQYF.

This clonotype was detected many times. The V call is TRBV7-2, the J call TRBJ2-2; 11 bases map to TRBD2. V was clipped by 5 bases and J by 4 bases; unmatched bases: 9. CDR3 length equals 17 residues. The germline CDR1 and CDR2 sequences are SGHTA and FQGNSA. The CDR3 spells CASSPLAGVEGTGELFF. The CDR3 DNA is TGTGCCAGCAGCCCACTAGCGGGGGTCGAGGGCACCGGGGAGCTGTTTTTT.

This clonotype has more than one count but fewer than ten. The gene calls are TRBV19 and TRBJ1-1, with 8 bases matching TRBD1. Germline-derived CDR1 and CDR2 are LNHDA and SQIVND (reference sequence). Trimming took 5 bases from V and 10 from J; bases not matched to a gene: 3. This CDR3 is 11 amino acids long. CDR3 in amino acids: CASSAGTGAFF. The DNA for the CDR3 is TGTGCCAGTAGTGCCGGGACAGGAGCTTTCTTT. Together with reference TRBV19 and TRBJ1-1, the CDR3 gives the full variable domain: DGGITQSPKYLFRKEGQNVTLSCEQNLNHDAMYWYRQDPGQGLRLIYYSQIVNDFQKGDIAEGYSVSREKKESFPLTVTSAQKNPTAFYLCASSAGTGAFFGQGTRLTVV.

This clonotype showed up just a few times. The chain uses TRBV7-2 and TRBJ2-7; D might be TRBD1 (5 bases). The V end lost 4 bases, the J end lost 7 bases, and 14 bases lay between the germline ends. Germline CDR1 is SGHTA and CDR2 is FQGNSA. The CDR3 consists of 13 residues. The CDR3 DNA reads TGTGCCAGCAGCTCCGCAGGCAGGGTGGAGCAGTACTTC. Translated: CASSSAGRVEQYF.

This clonotype was picked up a small number of times. V gene TRBV11-2 combines with J gene TRBJ2-5, with D unclear. V lost 0 bases, J lost 5 bases, and 13 bases lay in between. Germline assignment: CDR1 SGHAT and CDR2 FQNNGV. This CDR3 comprises 15 residues. CDR3 sequence: CASSLEWGNAETQYF. CDR3 DNA sequence: TGTGCCAGCAGCTTAGAATGGGGTAATGCGGAGACCCAGTACTTC. The full variable domain, its missing parts supplied by reference TRBV11-2 and TRBJ2-5, is EAGVAQSPRYKIIEKRQSVAFWCNPISGHATLYWYQQILGQGPKLLIQFQNNGVVDDSQLPKDRFSAERLKGVDSTLKIQPAKLEDSAVYLCASSLEWGNAETQYFGPGTRLLVL.